The 17 T cell receptor beta chains below come from one sample, sequenced in a study of blood T cells in healthy people across ages (dated by TCRdb to 2015 to 2017). Preparation of the library involved 5' RACE. Sequencer: Illumina HiSeq 2500. The second PCR ran for roughly 7 to 12 cycles and used a J-beta primer mix along with a sample-barcoded 5' primer. TCRdb cleaned the public reads at Q25 with fastp, built clones with MiXCR and kept in-frame beta chains. Each CDR3 protein appears once, grouped with its most common genes and DNA. For this sample there are hundreds of thousands of distinct CDR3 sequences; roughly 64% appear just once. The ten most abundant clones make up over 20% of the sample. Material for sequencing was blood. The source is a man under 40 in good health.

CDR3 DNA: TGTGCCAGCAGCCAGAGTGGGGACAGGGGGTTCGAGCAGTACTTC. Encoded protein: CASSQSGDRGFEQYF. V usage is TRBV5-6 and J usage is TRBJ2-4; 11 bases line up with TRBD1. TRBJ2-7 matches the DNA end more closely, so the J call is doubtful. The CDR3 length is 15 residues. CDR1 is SGHDT and CDR2 is YYEEEE in the germline V gene.

The V and J genes are TRBV7-9 and TRBJ2-3, with D possibly TRBD2 on 5 matching bases. Deletions cut 3 bases from V and 9 bases from J, with 7 bases between. Germline V gene data show CDR1 as SEHNR and CDR2 as FQNEAQ (reference sequence). The CDR3 is 11 residues long. The CDR3 loop reads CASSFEGTQYF. The CDR3 region has the DNA TGTGCCAGCAGCTTTGAGGGAACGCAGTATTTT.

This chain links TRBV4-2 with TRBJ2-3; D is ambiguous. The CDR3 spans 13 residues. The germline V gene encodes CDR1 LGHNA and CDR2 YNFKEQ. Trimming stripped 1 base from V and 14 bases from J, with 16 bases between. CDR3 in DNA: TGTGCCAGCAGCCAAGCGTTAGACCCTCTCCCGTATTTT. Translating gives CASSQALDPLPYF.

As concerns this clonotype: This may be a read error, as it is one base from a much larger clone. This chain's CDR3 is CSARGGRTSPHNEQFF. The CDR3, as DNA: TGCAGTGCTAGAGGGGGGAGGACTAGCCCCCACAATGAGCAGTTCTTC. V is TRBV20-1 and J is TRBJ2-1, with TRBD2 matching over 8 bases. V shed 1 base and J 5 bases; nucleotides not matched to a gene: 10. CDR1 and CDR2 (germline): DFQATT, SNEGSKA (reference sequence). CDR3 length equals 16 residues.

The chain uses TRBV29-1 and TRBJ2-5; D possibly corresponds to TRBD1 (6 bases). Trimming removed 6 bases at V and 4 bases at J, with 15 bases between. In germline, CDR1 is SQVTM, CDR2 ANQGSEA. The CDR3 is made up of 13 amino acids. The CDR3 here is CSVRAGATETQYF. CDR3 in DNA: TGCAGCGTCCGAGCAGGGGCGACAGAGACCCAGTACTTC.

The chain joins TRBV10-3 to TRBJ1-1; no clear D gene. Germline V CDR1 and CDR2: ENHRY, SYGVKD. V lost 6 bases, J lost 8 bases, and 16 bases lay in between. There are 13 residues in the CDR3. CDR3 protein: CAIRTRGETEAFF. The CDR3 DNA reads TGTGCCATCAGGACACGCGGGGAGACAGAAGCTTTCTTT.

This clonotype was counted a few times. The rearrangement uses TRBV11-1 and TRBJ2-1; 8 nucleotides line up with TRBD2. Germline V gives CDR1 SGHAT, CDR2 FQDESV (reference sequence). CDR3 length: 14 residues. J was trimmed by 7 bases and V by 4 bases; bases with no gene match: 6. The CDR3 bases are TGTGCCAGCAGCTACGGACTAGCCGAAAATGAGCAGTTCTTC. Translating gives CASSYGLAENEQFF.

This rearrangement joins TRBV7-9 to TRBJ2-7, with D perhaps TRBD1 or TRBD2 (6 bases each). V was shortened by 5 bases and J by 2 bases, with 16 bases between the two germline ends. CDR1 SEHNR and CDR2 FQNEAQ come from the germline V gene (reference sequence). This CDR3 comprises 15 residues. CDR3 sequence: CASSKLRGDTYEQYF. The CDR3 DNA sequence: TGTGCCAGCAGCAAATTAAGGGGGGACACCTACGAGCAGTACTTC.

This clonotype was recorded a few times. This chain uses TRBV4-3 with TRBJ2-1, with 12 bases lining up with TRBD2. The germline V gene encodes CDR1 LGHNA and CDR2 YSLEER. After removal of 2 bases from V and 2 bases from J, the junction contained 1 base not matched to a gene. This CDR3 has 16 amino acids. CDR3 amino acids: CASSQRTSGTYNEQFF. Here the CDR3 DNA reads TGCGCCAGCAGCCAACGGACTAGCGGGACCTACAATGAGCAGTTCTTC.

This chain uses TRBV15 with TRBJ2-1; 12 bases are a match to TRBD2. The CDR3 is 15 residues long. Germline CDR1 is LNHNV and CDR2 is YYDKDF (reference sequence). V gave up 1 base and J gave up 7 bases; unmatched junction bases: 2. CDR3 residues: CATSRGTSGMNEQFF. For the CDR3, the DNA is TGTGCCACCAGCAGAGGGACTAGCGGGATGAATGAGCAGTTCTTC.

V gene TRBV29-1 combines with J gene TRBJ2-7; TRBD2 agrees at 14 bases. Near its end, the DNA agrees better with TRBJ2-5, so the J call may be wrong. Germline V CDR1 and CDR2: SQVTM, ANQGSEA. The length of the CDR3 is 14 residues. The CDR3 region has the DNA TGCAGCGGGCTGGGACTAGCGGGGGAAGAGACCCAGTACTTC. This sequence encodes CSGLGLAGEETQYF.

V usage is TRBV5-6 and J usage is TRBJ2-1, with D perhaps matching TRBD1 or TRBD2 (5 bases each). The CDR3 spans 17 residues. Trimming took off 1 base at V and 0 bases at J, with 14 bases between the two ends. Germline V CDR1 and CDR2: SGHDT, YYEEEE. As DNA, the CDR3 is TGTGCCAGCAGCTTGCTAGGGACGCCTAGCTCCTACAATGAGCAGTTCTTC. Its protein is CASSLLGTPSSYNEQFF.

This sequence joins TRBV18 and TRBJ2-5; 12 bases are a match to TRBD2. This CDR3 has 17 amino acids. With V trimmed by 1 base and J by 9 bases, 12 bases remained unmatched. Germline V lookup: CDR1 KGHSH, CDR2 LQKENI. The CDR3 sequence: CASSPLRTSGTPGAQYF. The CDR3, as DNA: TGTGCCAGCTCACCACTTAGGACTAGCGGGACTCCCGGGGCCCAGTACTTC.

V and J are TRBV29-1 and TRBJ1-5, with 9 bases that match TRBD1. CDR1 is SQVTM, CDR2 ANQGSEA, per germline. The CDR3 is made up of 13 amino acids. J lost 2 bases, V lost 8 bases, and 4 bases had no gene match. The CDR3 spells CSIGDRGNQPQHF. CDR3 bases: TGCAGCATTGGGGACAGGGGCAATCAGCCCCAGCATTTT.

The rearrangement uses TRBV6-2 or TRBV6-3 and TRBJ2-1, with a weak D call TRBD2 (5 bases). Germline V gene lookup returns CDR1 MNHEY and CDR2 SVGEGT. The CDR3 extends over 15 amino acids. Trimming removed 10 bases at V and 3 bases at J, with 19 bases between. CDR3 sequence (DNA): TGTGCCACGGGAATCGCCGGAGCTGGCTACAATGAGCAGTTCTTC. Translating gives CATGIAGAGYNEQFF.

The chain has TRBV6-1 and TRBJ2-7; maybe TRBD1 (5 bases). This CDR3 comprises 14 residues. Germline V gene sequence: CDR1 MNHNS, CDR2 SASEGT. The V end lost 1 base, the J end lost 3 bases, and 10 bases lay between the germline ends. The CDR3 DNA sequence: TGTGCCAGCAGTGAAGACAGGTTTTTCTACGAGCAGTACTTC. Translating it yields CASSEDRFFYEQYF.

The chain combines TRBV10-3 with TRBJ2-7, with D maybe TRBD1 (5 bases). V gave up 8 bases and J gave up 4 bases, with 15 bases separating them. This CDR3 comprises 13 residues. Germline-derived CDR1 and CDR2 are ENHRY and SYGVKD. CDR3 coding DNA: TGTGCCATCCGCAGGGCCCTAGGGTACGAGCAGTACTTC. Residues: CAIRRALGYEQYF.